This T cell receptor beta chain comes out of a study of OX40 agonist ivuxolimab in advanced cancers. TCRdb's table, derived via immunoSEQ multiplex PCR, lists solely in-frame clones and lacks some. There are 68,000 or so clones in the sample; roughly four fifths occur only once, and roughly 11% lies in the top ten. This clone was seen a handful of times. The CDR3 covers 14 residues. The germline V gene has CDR1 SNHLY and CDR2 FYNNEI. V lost 3 bases and J 4 bases, leaving 12 bases between the germline ends. The starting material was CD4+ or CD8+ T cells sorted from blood, obtained in a trial of the OX40 agonist ivuxolimab. The chain couples TRBV2 to TRBJ1-1; D gene uncertain. The TCR originated in an adult with an advanced solid tumor such as melanoma, head and neck, liver or kidney cancer. This chain's CDR3 is CASSDVVFSTEAFF. CDR3 in DNA: TGTGCCAGCAGTGACGTGGTTTTCAGCACTGAAGCTTTCTTT.